This T cell receptor beta chain was sequenced in a study of a mutant IDH1 vaccine in newly diagnosed glioma. For the study at large: The earlier regimen, radiotherapy, temozolomide, or both, was most often both.

The junction had 7 bases not matched to a gene; V was cut back by 6 bases and J by 8 bases. The germline V gene encodes CDR1 SNHLY and CDR2 FYNNEI. This CDR3 contains 13 residues. The time point here: week 11, during vaccination. The study gave 300 ug of mutant IDH1 20-mer peptide per vaccine dose, with topical imiquimod. TCRdb's copy holds only in-frame clones and misses some; the assay was immunoSEQ multiplex PCR. The table lists over 55,000 clones, about 84% of them singletons, with 3% to 4.5% in the top ten. Comments on this clone: Its specificity is not known.

This chain joins TRBV2 and TRBJ2-1; 7 bases are shared with TRBD1. Specimen: PBMCs, collected from a glioma patient whose treatment included an IDH1 peptide vaccine. This sequence was found in a man aged 30 to 39 with glioma. CDR3 amino acids: CASRRQGSDEQFF. The CDR3 DNA is TGTGCCAGCAGACGACAGGGATCAGATGAGCAGTTCTTC.